The sequence of this TCR beta chain was determined in a study of cytomegalovirus exposure and HLA in healthy donors. Repertoires were generated with immunoSEQ multiplex PCR, while TCRdb's copy carries only in-frame clones and drops some. The sample lists 100,000 to 150,000 clones; approximately 91% were seen once. Study-level points and caveats: In a later analysis, first-cohort TCR clusters were found to tend to co-occur in the approximately 120 validation repertoires. The classifier was said to identify cytomegalovirus status with high specificity and sensitivity.

On this clone itself: What it recognizes is unknown.

The V gene's germline CDR1 is SGHDN and CDR2 FVKESK. The ends lost 4 bases at V and 5 bases at J; junction bases unmatched: 8. The CDR3 is made up of 15 amino acids. This sequence originates from a man younger than 40 in good health and CMV-seronegative. The sequenced sample was PBMCs. The V call is TRBV14, the J call TRBJ1-1, with 9 bases lining up with TRBD1. CDR3 amino acids: CASSLLQGAGTEAFF. DNA for the CDR3: TGTGCCAGCAGCCTTTTACAGGGGGCTGGTACTGAAGCTTTCTTT.